This T cell receptor (beta chain) was profiled in a study of shared clonotypes between healthy human individuals. Turning to the study itself: CD4 naive and memory got three plates each, CD8 naive two, CD8 memory one.

CDR3 length equals 13 residues. The germline gives CDR1 GTSNPN, CDR2 SVGIG (reference sequence). V dropped 5 bases and J dropped 2; count of bases not matched to a gene: 4. Replicate PCRs for sorted subsets used roughly 200 ng DNA; this equaled some 30,000 T cell genomes. Sequenced by immunoSEQ multiplex PCR; TCRdb stores in-frame clones only, minus some. Of 2 million to 2.5 million clones in the sample, over 85% were seen once. This clone was seen once. This sequence was found in a man younger than 30 in good health. Some clones in this sample may be carry-over from other donors' samples. The genes are TRBV30 and TRBJ1-1; 8 bases map to TRBD1. Sequencing was done on a sample of naive CD4+ T cells from PBMCs. Specified subset: CD45RA+ positively selected. The chain's CDR3 is CAWGDRINTEAFF. CDR3 nucleotides: TGTGCCTGGGGGGACAGGATTAACACTGAAGCTTTCTTT. The entire variable domain, with the rest obtained from reference TRBV30 and TRBJ1-1, is as follows: SQTIHQWPATLVQPVGSPLSLECTVEGTSNPNLYWYRQAAGRGLQLLFYSVGIGQISSEVPQNLSASRPQDRQFILSSKKLLLSDSGFYLCAWGDRINTEAFFGQGTRLTVV.